One and the same sample provided the 14 T cell receptor beta chains below, sequenced in a study of CD8+ T cells in alopecia areata. Treatment denoted: oral pan-JAK inhibitor, 5-10 mg twice daily. Reverse transcribed after extraction, RNA yielded cDNA as the sequencing template. Method: immunoSEQ multiplex PCR; TCRdb's copy keeps in-frame clones and lacks some. This sample has 150,000 to 200,000 clones, with under 80% found just once. The input for sequencing was CD4+ T cells sorted from blood, taken between weeks 47 and 50, from a patient treated with tofacitinib. Receptors were obtained from a human donor with alopecia areata.

The chain joins TRBV5-1 to TRBJ1-2, with TRBD1 matching 9 bases. V trimming: 3 bases; J trimming: 8 bases; junction bases outside the gene matches: 8. CDR3 length: 14 amino acids. Germline loops: CDR1 SGHRS, CDR2 YFSETQ. CDR3 nucleotide sequence: TGCGCCAGCAGCTCGACGACAGGGGGTGGAGGCTACACCTTC. It specifies CASSSTTGGGGYTF.

In this sample, this clone turned up a few times. The sample has other DNA sequences that encode this CDR3 too. The chain has TRBV5-1 and TRBJ2-3, with D possibly called TRBD1 or TRBD2 (5 bases each). CDR1 is SGHRS and CDR2 is YFSETQ in the germline V gene. The CDR3 runs 15 residues. The V end was cut by 1 base, the J end by 0 bases, with 9 bases between. The chain's CDR3 is CASSLRGTSTDTQYF. The CDR3 DNA follows: TGCGCCAGCAGCTTGCGGGGCACTAGCACAGATACGCAGTATTTT.

V usage is TRBV6-5 and J usage is TRBJ2-7; D may be TRBD2 (5 bases). Per the germline V gene, CDR1 is MNHEY and CDR2 is SVGAGI. This CDR3 has 13 residues. V was pared by 4 bases and J by 1 base, with 8 bases between. The CDR3 DNA follows: TGTGCCAGCAGTTTCGGGGATTCCTACGAGCAGTACTTC. Its protein is CASSFGDSYEQYF.

The chain carries TRBV29-1 and TRBJ1-6, with D possibly matching TRBD1 (5 bases). From germline, CDR1 is SQVTM and CDR2 ANQGSEA. CDR3 length: 13 residues. V dropped 0 bases and J dropped 9 bases, with 9 bases sitting between them. The CDR3 nucleotides read TGCAGCGTTGAAGAGGGGAGGGGTTCACCCCTCCACTTT. Its protein product is CSVEEGRGSPLHF.

The chain is built from TRBV30 and TRBJ2-2; possible D gene TRBD1, 6 bases. This CDR3 comprises 16 residues. Germline loops: CDR1 GTSNPN, CDR2 SVGIG (reference sequence). V lost 2 bases, J lost 5 bases, and 18 bases lay in between. The CDR3 here is CAWSPFGTPLTGELFF. In DNA form, the CDR3 reads TGTGCCTGGAGTCCGTTCGGGACACCTCTAACCGGGGAGCTGTTTTTT.

The chain carries TRBV29-1 and TRBJ1-2; TRBD1 matches at 8 bases. Germline V gene sequence: CDR1 SQVTM, CDR2 ANQGSEA. This CDR3 region has 14 residues. V lost 4 bases to trimming and J lost 6 bases; unmatched junction nucleotides: 10. The chain's CDR3 is CSVVLDRVGNGYTF. The CDR3 coding sequence is TGCAGCGTTGTCTTGGACAGGGTAGGGAATGGCTACACCTTC.

V gene TRBV9 combines with J gene TRBJ1-2; the D is unclear. The CDR3 has 15 amino acids. Trimming left V 0 bases short and J 3 bases short, with 12 bases between. Germline values: CDR1 SGDLS, CDR2 YYNGEE. CDR3 amino acids: CASSVVPGSDYGYTF. The CDR3 region has the DNA TGTGCCAGCAGCGTAGTACCAGGATCTGACTATGGCTACACCTTC.

This chain links TRBV6-5 with TRBJ1-2; D unclear. Deletions cut 3 bases from V and 7 bases from J, with 0 bases between. Germline CDR1 MNHEY, CDR2 SVGAGI. This CDR3 is 9 amino acids long. The DNA for the CDR3 is TGTGCCAGCAGTTATGGCTACACCTTC. This gives the protein CASSYGYTF.

This clone has only one observation. The genes are TRBV4-3 and TRBJ1-4; 7 positions match TRBD1. Trimming removed 0 bases from V and 6 bases from J; junction bases left unmatched: 13. This CDR3 region has 18 residues. Germline V gives CDR1 LGHNA, CDR2 YSLEER. CDR3 residues: CASSQDPLTGLDDEKLFF. The DNA of the CDR3 is TGCGCCAGCAGCCAAGATCCCCTGACAGGGCTGGACGATGAAAAACTGTTTTTT.

The chain couples TRBV19 to TRBJ1-6, with D perhaps TRBD1 (5 bases). V dropped 4 bases and J dropped 9 bases, with 7 bases sitting between them. Germline V lookup: CDR1 LNHDA, CDR2 SQIVND (reference sequence). The CDR3 has 12 amino acids. The chain's CDR3 is CASSTGTSPLHF. The DNA of the CDR3 is TGTGCCAGTAGTACAGGGACTTCACCCCTCCACTTT.

The V call is TRBV5-6, the J call TRBJ2-1; D might be TRBD1 (6 bases). Germline CDR1 SGHDT, CDR2 YYEEEE. This CDR3 contains 15 residues. V shed 4 bases and J shed 7 bases, with 18 bases lying between them. CDR3 sequence reads: CASSAARTDWNEQFF. CDR3 DNA: TGTGCCAGCAGCGCCGCTAGGACAGATTGGAATGAGCAGTTCTTC.

J is TRBJ2-5 and V is TRBV15; TRBD2 aligns across 12 bases. Unmatched junction bases numbered 4, after V lost 6 bases and J lost 5 bases. Looked up from germline, CDR1 is LNHNV and CDR2 is YYDKDF (reference sequence). This CDR3 is 14 amino acids long. The CDR3 sequence is CATRRTSGVETQYF. CDR3 nucleotides: TGTGCCACCAGAAGGACTAGCGGGGTTGAGACCCAGTACTTC.

The gene calls are TRBV5-6 and TRBJ1-1, with a possible D match to TRBD1 (5 bases). The CDR3 is made up of 15 amino acids. CDR1 is SGHDT, CDR2 YYEEEE, per germline. The ends were cut back, 4 bases at V and 6 bases at J, with 19 bases in the middle. The DNA for the CDR3 is TGTGCCAGCAGCCTTATACTGACACAGGACGCTGAAGCTTTCTTT. Translated, it gives CASSLILTQDAEAFF. The full variable domain, rest sourced from reference TRBV5-6 and TRBJ1-1, is DAGVTQSPTHLIKTRGQQVTLRCSPKSGHDTVSWYQQALGQGPQFIFQYYEEEERQRGNFPDRFSGHQFPNYSSELNVNALLLGDSALYLCASSLILTQDAEAFFGQGTRLTVV.

The genes are TRBV15 and TRBJ1-2, with a tentative D call TRBD1 (6 bases). Trimming took 3 bases from V and 3 from J, leaving 8 bases between them. The CDR3 runs to 13 residues. Germline CDR1 and CDR2: LNHNV and YYDKDF (reference sequence). The CDR3, as DNA: TGTGCCACCAGCAGCAGGGGAGACTATGGCTACACCTTC. It specifies CATSSRGDYGYTF.